The T cell receptor beta chain described here comes from a study of blood T cell repertoires in COVID-19. Study-level information: Sample material is recorded as cDNA or gDNA derived from T cells, B-cell-depleted T cells, or PBMCs.

Per the original data handling: Nucleated cell counts were estimated from reference gene primer amplification. TCRdb's table, derived via immunoSEQ multiplex PCR, lists solely in-frame clones and lacks some. That table gives V, J and clone size, and the DNA gave D and trimming. Among more than 35,000 clones listed, around nine tenths were seen once. CDR1 is MDHEN, CDR2 SYDVKM, per germline. CDR3 length: 17 amino acids. Trimming cost V 3 bases and J 0 bases; bases outside gene matches: 6. The sample was peripheral blood. The receptor's source is a human donor in a cohort sampled during active COVID-19. The V and J genes are TRBV28 and TRBJ2-1; 9 positions agree with TRBD2. The CDR3: CASSFPSGALSYNEQFF. CDR3 nucleotide sequence: TGTGCCAGCAGTTTCCCTAGCGGGGCACTCTCCTACAATGAGCAGTTCTTC.